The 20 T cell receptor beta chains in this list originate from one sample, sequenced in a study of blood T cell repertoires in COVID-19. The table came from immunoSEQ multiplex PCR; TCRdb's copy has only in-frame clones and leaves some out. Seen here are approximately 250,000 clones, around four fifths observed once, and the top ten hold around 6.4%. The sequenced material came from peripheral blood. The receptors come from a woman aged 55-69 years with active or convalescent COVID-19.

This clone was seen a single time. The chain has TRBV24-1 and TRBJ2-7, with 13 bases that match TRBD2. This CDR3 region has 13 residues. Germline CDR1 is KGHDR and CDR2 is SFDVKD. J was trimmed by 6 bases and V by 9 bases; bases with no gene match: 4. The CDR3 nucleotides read TGTGCCACCGGACTAGCGGGAGCATCCGAGCAGTACTTC. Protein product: CATGLAGASEQYF.

The CDR3 spells CASSPLMGQQNQPQHF. CDR3 sequence (DNA): TGTGCCAGCAGCCCTTTGATGGGACAGCAGAATCAGCCCCAGCATTTT. The chain recombines TRBV5-4 with TRBJ1-5; 7 nucleotides agree with TRBD1. Looked up from germline, CDR1 is SGHNT and CDR2 is YYREEE (reference sequence). With V trimmed by 4 bases and J by 4 bases, 11 bases remained unmatched. The CDR3 consists of 16 residues.

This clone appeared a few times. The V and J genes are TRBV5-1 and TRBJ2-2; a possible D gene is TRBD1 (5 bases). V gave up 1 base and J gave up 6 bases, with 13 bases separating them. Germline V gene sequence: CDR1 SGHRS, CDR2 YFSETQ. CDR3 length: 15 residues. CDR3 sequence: CASSLQGLGPGELFF. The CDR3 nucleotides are TGCGCCAGCAGCTTGCAGGGTCTAGGGCCCGGGGAGCTGTTTTTT. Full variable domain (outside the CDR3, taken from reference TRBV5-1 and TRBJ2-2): KAGVTQTPRYLIKTRGQQVTLSCSPISGHRSVSWYQQTPGQGLQFLFEYFSETQRNKGNFPGRFSGRQFSNSRSEMNVSTLELGDSALYLCASSLQGLGPGELFFGEGSRLTVL.

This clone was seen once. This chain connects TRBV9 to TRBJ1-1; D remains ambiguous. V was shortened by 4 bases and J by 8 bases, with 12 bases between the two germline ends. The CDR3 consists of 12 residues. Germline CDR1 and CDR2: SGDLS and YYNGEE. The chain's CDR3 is CASSSRRSEAFF. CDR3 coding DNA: TGTGCCAGCAGCTCCCGGAGGTCCGAAGCTTTCTTT.

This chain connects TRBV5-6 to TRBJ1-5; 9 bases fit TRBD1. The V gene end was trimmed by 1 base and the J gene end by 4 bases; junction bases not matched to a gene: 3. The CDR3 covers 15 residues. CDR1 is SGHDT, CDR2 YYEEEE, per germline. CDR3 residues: CASSLTGGANQPQHF. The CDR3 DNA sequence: TGTGCCAGCAGCTTGACAGGGGGCGCAAATCAGCCCCAGCATTTT.

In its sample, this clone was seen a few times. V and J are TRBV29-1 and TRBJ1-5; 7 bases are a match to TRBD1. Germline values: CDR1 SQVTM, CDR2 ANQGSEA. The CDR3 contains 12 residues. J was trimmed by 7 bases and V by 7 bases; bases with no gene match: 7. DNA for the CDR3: TGCAGCGGAGCAACAGGGGACCAGCCCCAGCATTTT. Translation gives CSGATGDQPQHF.

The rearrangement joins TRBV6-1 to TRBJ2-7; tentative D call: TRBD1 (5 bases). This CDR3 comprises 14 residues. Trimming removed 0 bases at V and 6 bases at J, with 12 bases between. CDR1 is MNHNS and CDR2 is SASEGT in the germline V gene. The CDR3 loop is CASSEASRVGEQYF. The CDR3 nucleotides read TGTGCCAGCAGTGAAGCGAGCAGGGTGGGCGAGCAGTACTTC.

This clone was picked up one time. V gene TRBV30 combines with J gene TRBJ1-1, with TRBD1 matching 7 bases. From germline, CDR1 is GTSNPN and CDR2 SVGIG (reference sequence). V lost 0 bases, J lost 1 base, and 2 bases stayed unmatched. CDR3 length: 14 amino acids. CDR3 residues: CAWSVGGSNTEAFF. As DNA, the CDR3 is TGTGCCTGGAGTGTAGGGGGCTCGAACACTGAAGCTTTCTTT.

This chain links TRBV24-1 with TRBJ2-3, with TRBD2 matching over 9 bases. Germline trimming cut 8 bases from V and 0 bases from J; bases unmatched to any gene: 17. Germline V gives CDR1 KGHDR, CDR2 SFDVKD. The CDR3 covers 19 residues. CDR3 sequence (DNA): TGTGCCACCACCAACAGGGCGTTAGCGGGAGTAAGAAGCACAGATACGCAGTATTTT. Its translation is CATTNRALAGVRSTDTQYF.

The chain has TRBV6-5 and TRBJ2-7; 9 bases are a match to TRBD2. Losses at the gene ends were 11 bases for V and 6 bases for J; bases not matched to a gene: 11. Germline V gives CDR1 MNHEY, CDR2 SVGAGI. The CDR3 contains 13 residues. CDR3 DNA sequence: TGTGCCGCCCGGGTGGTAGCGGGAGCCGAGCAGTACTTC. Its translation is CAARVVAGAEQYF.

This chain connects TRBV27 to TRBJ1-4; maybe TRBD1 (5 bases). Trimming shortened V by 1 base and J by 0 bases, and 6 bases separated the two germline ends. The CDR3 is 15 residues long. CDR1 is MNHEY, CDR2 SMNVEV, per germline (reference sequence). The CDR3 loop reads CASSLWGATNEKLFF. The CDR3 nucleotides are TGTGCCAGCAGTTTATGGGGGGCAACTAATGAAAAACTGTTTTTT.

Here the CDR3 reads CASSEPSGNTDTQYF. The DNA for the CDR3 is TGCGCCAGCAGTGAGCCGAGCGGGAACACAGATACGCAGTATTTT. The chain links TRBV10-1 to TRBJ2-3, with TRBD2 matching 7 bases. Germline V gene sequence: CDR1 WNHNN, CDR2 SYGVQD (reference sequence). Trimming cost V 2 bases and J 2 bases; bases outside gene matches: 4. This CDR3 contains 15 residues.

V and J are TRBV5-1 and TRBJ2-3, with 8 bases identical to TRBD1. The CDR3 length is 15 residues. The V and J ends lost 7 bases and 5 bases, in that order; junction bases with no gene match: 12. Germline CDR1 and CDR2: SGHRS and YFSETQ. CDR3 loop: CASAKDRAVGDTQYF. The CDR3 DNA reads TGCGCCAGCGCCAAGGACAGGGCCGTAGGAGATACGCAGTATTTT.

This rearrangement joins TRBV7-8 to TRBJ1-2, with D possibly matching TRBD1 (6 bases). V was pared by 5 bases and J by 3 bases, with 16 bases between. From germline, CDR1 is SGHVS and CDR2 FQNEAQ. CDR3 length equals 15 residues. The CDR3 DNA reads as TGTGCCAGCAGCCCAGGGGACGGAACGGACTATGGCTACACCTTC. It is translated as CASSPGDGTDYGYTF.

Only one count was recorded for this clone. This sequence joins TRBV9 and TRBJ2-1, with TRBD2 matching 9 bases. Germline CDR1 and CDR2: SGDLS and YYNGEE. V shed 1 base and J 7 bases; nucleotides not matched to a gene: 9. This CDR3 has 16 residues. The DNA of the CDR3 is TGTGCCAGCAGCGTAAAAGGTAGCGGGAGTCGGAATGAGCAGTTCTTC. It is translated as CASSVKGSGSRNEQFF.

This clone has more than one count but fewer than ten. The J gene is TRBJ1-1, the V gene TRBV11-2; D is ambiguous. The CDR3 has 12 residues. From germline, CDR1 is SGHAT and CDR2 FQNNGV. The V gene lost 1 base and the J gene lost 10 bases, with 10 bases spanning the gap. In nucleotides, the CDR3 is TGTGCCAGCAGCTTAGGAGAAGTTGGAGCTTTCTTT. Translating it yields CASSLGEVGAFF.

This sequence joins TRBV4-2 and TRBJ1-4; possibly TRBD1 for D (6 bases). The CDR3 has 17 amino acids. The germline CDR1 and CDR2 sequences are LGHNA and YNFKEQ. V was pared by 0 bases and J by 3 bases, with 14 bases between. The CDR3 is CASSQDRPGQPNEKLFF. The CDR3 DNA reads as TGTGCCAGCAGCCAAGATCGACCGGGACAACCTAATGAAAAACTGTTTTTT.

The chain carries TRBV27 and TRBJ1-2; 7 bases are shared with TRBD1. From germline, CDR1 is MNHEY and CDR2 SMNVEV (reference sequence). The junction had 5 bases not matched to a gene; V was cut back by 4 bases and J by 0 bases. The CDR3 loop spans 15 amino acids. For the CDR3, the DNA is TGTGCCAGCAGTTCGTACAGGGGAGCTAACTATGGCTACACCTTC. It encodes CASSSYRGANYGYTF.

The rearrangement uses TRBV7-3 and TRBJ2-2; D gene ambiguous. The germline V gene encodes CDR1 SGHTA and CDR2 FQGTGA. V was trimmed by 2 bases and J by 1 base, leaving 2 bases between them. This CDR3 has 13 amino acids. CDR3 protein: CASSLLNTGELFF. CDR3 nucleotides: TGTGCCAGCAGCTTACTGAACACCGGGGAGCTGTTTTTT. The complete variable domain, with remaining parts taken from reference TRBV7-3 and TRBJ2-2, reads GAGVSQTPSNKVTEKGKYVELRCDPISGHTALYWYRQSLGQGPEFLIYFQGTGAADDSGLPNDRFFAVRPEGSVSTLKIQRTERGDSAVYLCASSLLNTGELFFGEGSRLTVL.

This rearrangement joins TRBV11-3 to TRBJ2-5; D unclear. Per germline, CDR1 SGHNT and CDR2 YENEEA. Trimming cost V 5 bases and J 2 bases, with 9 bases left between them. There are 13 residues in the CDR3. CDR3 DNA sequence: TGTGCCAGCAGCACCAACCAGCAAGAGACCCAGTACTTC. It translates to CASSTNQQETQYF.